Sequencing of this TCR beta chain was carried out in a study of blood T cell repertoires in COVID-19. On the study more broadly: The United States, Italy and Spain were the sources of the acute and convalescent COVID-19 samples.

As processed by the authors: Using reference gene primer amplification, nucleated cell counts were estimated. Sequencing was performed with immunoSEQ multiplex PCR; in TCRdb, only in-frame clones are kept and a portion is missing. For V, J and clone size, that table is used; D and trimming come from the DNA. Seen here are about 140,000 clones, 80% to 85% observed once, and the top ten hold approximately 8%. The germline V gene has CDR1 SGHRS and CDR2 YFSETQ. This CDR3 is built from 15 residues. Trimming left V 3 bases short and J 0 bases short, with 13 bases between. This receptor was taken from a human donor in a cohort sampled during active COVID-19. The sample taken for sequencing was peripheral blood. The chain is built from TRBV5-1 and TRBJ2-7; perhaps TRBD2 as D (6 bases). CDR3 loop: CASSWGVESSYEQYF. The CDR3 DNA reads as TGCGCCAGCAGCTGGGGGGTCGAGAGCTCCTACGAGCAGTACTTC.